The clone carrying this T cell receptor (beta chain) was detected only a few times. Its specificity is not known. The sample is drawn from a study of T cells in Graves' hyperthyroidism and ophthalmopathy. Study-level points and caveats: The model predicted ophthalmopathy a median roughly 6.5 months before onset.

TCR beta CDR3 region amplification was performed from RNA transcripts. A first-round RT-PCR of the TCR CDR3 used the HTBI primer set. Using its own MiXCR run on the multiplex PCR reads, TCRdb lists one record per CDR3 protein. The sample includes hundreds of thousands of distinct CDR3 sequences, roughly 25% of them seen just once. The sequencing sample was made of blood. The clonotype was recovered from a man between 50 and 59 years old with Graves' hyperthyroidism.

The CDR3 nucleotides read TGTGCCAGTTTGCTTGGGGGGGTTCCTACAACCACAGATACGCAGTATTTT. This codes for CASLLGGVPTTTDTQYF. The chain carries TRBV6-1 and TRBJ2-3; 7 bases are a match to TRBD2. Germline V lookup: CDR1 MNHNS, CDR2 SASEGT. There are 17 residues in the CDR3. V dropped 9 bases and J dropped 2; count of bases not matched to a gene: 17.